This TCR beta chain was found in a study of shared clonotypes between healthy human individuals. The CDR3 totals 15 residues. CDR1 is MNHEY and CDR2 is SVGAGI in the germline V gene. The trim removed 4 bases at V and 3 bases at J, leaving 8 bases unmatched. TCRdb's table, derived via immunoSEQ multiplex PCR, lists solely in-frame clones and lacks some. The sample shows under 1,900,000 clones, around 98.5% of them seen only once. The TCR sequence derives from a man between 25 and 39 years old in good health. The sequenced material came from naive CD4+ T cells sorted from blood. Subset: CD45RA+ positively selected. The gene calls are TRBV6-5 and TRBJ2-7; 8 bases agree with TRBD1. The CDR3 DNA reads TGTGCCAGCAGTTCCCCCAGGGGGCGAGTCTACGAGCAGTACTTC. This codes for CASSSPRGRVYEQYF.